These T cell receptor beta chains were read from a single sample in a study of long-term antiretroviral therapy in people with HIV. The protocol was immunoSEQ multiplex PCR, while the TCRdb copy is restricted to in-frame clones and leaves out a portion. The data contain about 37,000 clones, roughly four fifths of them seen just once; the ten biggest clones take up 5.5% to 6.5%. Specimen: unsorted PBMCs, collected 1 year after starting antiretroviral therapy. These receptors all stem from a man aged 18 to 29 with HIV. Each CDR3 is given with its conserved first and last residue. D genes are given only for firm matches. A clone size is listed for some rows: how often the clone was seen (once, few, many), or a class if it is expanded.

V: TRBV13; size: NA; D: TRBD1; J: TRBJ1-1; CDR3: CASSSYSGGPHGNTEAFF; DNA: TGTGCCAGCAGCTCTTACTCAGGGGGCCCTCATGGGAACACTGAAGCTTTCTTT
V: TRBV10-3; size: NA; D: NA; J: TRBJ1-1; CDR3: CAISESDRTYTEAFF; DNA: TGTGCCATCAGTGAGTCGGACAGAACCTACACTGAAGCTTTCTTT
V: TRBV18; size: NA; D: NA; J: TRBJ2-7; CDR3: CASSPFGYEQYF; DNA: TGTGCCAGCTCACCCTTTGGGTACGAGCAGTACTTC
V: TRBV28; size: NA; D: NA; J: TRBJ1-2; CDR3: CASWDEVGYTF; DNA: TGTGCCAGCTGGGACGAGGTGGGCTACACCTTC
V: TRBV7-6; size: NA; D: NA; J: TRBJ1-4; CDR3: CASSLRPSATNEKLFF; DNA: TGTGCCAGCAGCTTACGACCCTCCGCAACTAATGAAAAACTGTTTTTT
V: TRBV25-1; size: NA; D: TRBD1; J: TRBJ1-2; CDR3: CASSPGTGTFGYTF; DNA: TGTGCCAGCAGCCCAGGGACAGGGACTTTTGGCTACACCTTC
V: TRBV19; size: NA; D: TRBD1; J: TRBJ1-1; CDR3: CASSKGQPWMNTEAFF; DNA: TGTGCCAGTAGTAAGGGACAGCCGTGGATGAACACTGAAGCTTTCTTT
V: TRBV7-8; size: once; D: NA; J: TRBJ1-1; CDR3: CASSLGGGGYTEAFF; DNA: TGTGCCAGCAGCCTGGGGGGCGGTGGTTACACTGAAGCTTTCTTT
V: TRBV5-6; size: NA; D: NA; J: TRBJ1-6; CDR3: CASSFTSSYNSPLHF; DNA: TGTGCCAGCAGCTTCACGAGCTCCTATAATTCACCCCTCCACTTT
V: TRBV6-5; size: NA; D: NA; J: TRBJ2-7; CDR3: CASSPISDYEQYF; DNA: TGTGCCAGCAGTCCTATTAGCGATTACGAGCAGTACTTC
V: TRBV28; size: NA; D: NA; J: TRBJ2-7; CDR3: CASGGGVSYEQYF; DNA: TGTGCCAGCGGCGGAGGGGTTTCCTACGAGCAGTACTTC
V: TRBV5-4; size: few; D: NA; J: TRBJ1-2; CDR3: CAFRDANLYGYTF; DNA: TGTGCCTTCCGGGACGCCAACCTTTATGGCTACACCTTC
V: TRBV12-5; size: NA; D: NA; J: TRBJ2-5; CDR3: CASGLVGVKYF; DNA: TGTGCTAGTGGTTTGGTGGGAGTAAAGTACTTC
V: TRBV19; size: few; D: TRBD1; J: TRBJ1-2; CDR3: CASTLERGRFGYTF; DNA: TGTGCCAGTACCCTGGAGAGGGGGCGGTTTGGCTACACCTTC